This T cell receptor beta chain comes out of a study of CD8 T cells in ankylosing spondylitis (dated by TCRdb to the late 2010s). Turning to the overall study: The study set out to find disease-linked TCR variants by profiling T cell receptor beta repertoires in ankylosing spondylitis patients and healthy donors. The full study cohort comprised 25 ankylosing spondylitis patients and roughly 110 healthy donors. Peripheral blood was sampled, and synovial fluid was also collected from ankylosing spondylitis patients. General findings and caveats noted by the study authors: According to the report, matched synovial fluid samples from ankylosing spondylitis patients were significantly enriched for the disease-linked clones. Some TCR beta motif variants had previously been reported in synovial fluid and blood of reactive arthritis patients, which suggested common disease-initiation mechanisms. The disease-linked clones had a CD8+ phenotype and were found at relatively low frequencies in peripheral blood. Blood from ankylosing spondylitis patients appeared to be characterized by a TCR beta motif made up of several highly homologous amino acid variants.

Instrument used: Illumina HiSeq 2500. Quantitative 5'-RACE with molecular barcodes was the method used to prepare the TCR beta libraries. The paper's data handling went like this. To identify disease-linked TCR variants, a new computational method was used, one built on a probabilistic model of VDJ rearrangement. Through fastp at Q25 and MiXCR, TCRdb rebuilt clones from the public reads, retaining in-frame beta chains. Rows with a matching CDR3 protein are joined into one entry that keeps the most common DNA and genes. The V and J calls reflect TCRdb's pipeline rather than the authors' work. The table for this sample lists under 130,000 distinct CDR3 sequences; 20% to 30% of them were counted only once. 9% to 15% of the sample is in the top ten clones. Germline trimming: 5 bases from V, 6 bases from J; junction bases outside gene matches: 5. CDR1 and CDR2, per the germline V gene, are SQVTM and ANQGSEA. The CDR3 goes from the cysteine to the phenylalanine over 14 residues. CDR3 DNA only is kept here, 42 bases in frame from base 1.

For each ankylosing spondylitis patient, the synovial fluid sample was matched to a blood sample from that same patient. To note about this clonotype: There is no known antigen for this receptor. One base away there is no much larger clone; base qualities are not given.

The sample comprised synovial fluid, either unsorted or a sorted T cell fraction (not recorded which). Recombination joined TRBV29-1 with TRBJ2-1, with 12 central nucleotides matching TRBD2. The receptor comes from a male donor with ankylosing spondylitis. Here is the DNA: TGCAGCGTTTCCCTAGCGGGAGGGGGCAATGAGCAGTTCTTC. Its protein reads: CSVSLAGGGNEQFF.